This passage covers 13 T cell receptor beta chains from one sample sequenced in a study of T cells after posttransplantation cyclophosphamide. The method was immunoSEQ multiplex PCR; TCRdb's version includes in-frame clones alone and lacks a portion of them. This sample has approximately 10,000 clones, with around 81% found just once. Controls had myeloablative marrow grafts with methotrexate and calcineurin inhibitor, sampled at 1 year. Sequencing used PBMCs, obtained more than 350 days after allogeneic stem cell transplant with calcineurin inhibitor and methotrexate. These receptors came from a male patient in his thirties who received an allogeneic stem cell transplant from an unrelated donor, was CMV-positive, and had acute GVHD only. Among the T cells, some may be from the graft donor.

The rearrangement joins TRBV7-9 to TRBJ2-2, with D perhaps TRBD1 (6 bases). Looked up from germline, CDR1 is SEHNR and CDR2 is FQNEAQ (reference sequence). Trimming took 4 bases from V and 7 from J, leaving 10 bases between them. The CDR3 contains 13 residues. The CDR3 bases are TGTGCCAGCAGCTCGCAGGGGTTCGGGGAGCTGTTTTTT. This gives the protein CASSSQGFGELFF.

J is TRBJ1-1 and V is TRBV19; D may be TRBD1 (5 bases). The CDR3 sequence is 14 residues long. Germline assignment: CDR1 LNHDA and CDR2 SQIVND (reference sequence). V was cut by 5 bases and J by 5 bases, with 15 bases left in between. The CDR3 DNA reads TGTGCCAGTAGTGACCCCGCAGGGAGGACTGAAGCTTTCTTT. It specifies CASSDPAGRTEAFF.

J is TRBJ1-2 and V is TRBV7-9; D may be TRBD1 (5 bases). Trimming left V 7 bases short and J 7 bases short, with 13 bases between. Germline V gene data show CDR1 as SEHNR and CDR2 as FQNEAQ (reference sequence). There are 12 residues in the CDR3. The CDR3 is CASNLWGVGYTF. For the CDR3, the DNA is TGTGCCAGCAACCTATGGGGGGTTGGCTACACCTTC.

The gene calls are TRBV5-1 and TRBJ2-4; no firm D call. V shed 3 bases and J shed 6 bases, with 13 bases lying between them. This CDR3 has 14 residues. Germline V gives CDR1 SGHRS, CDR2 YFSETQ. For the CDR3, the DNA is TGCGCCAGCAGCTCCGGAGTAGTAGGAAACATTCAGTACTTC. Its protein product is CASSSGVVGNIQYF.

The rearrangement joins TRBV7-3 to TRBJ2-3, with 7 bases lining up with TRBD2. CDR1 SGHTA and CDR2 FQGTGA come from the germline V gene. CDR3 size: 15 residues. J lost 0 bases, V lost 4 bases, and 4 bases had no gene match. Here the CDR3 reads CASSSSTSSTDTQYF. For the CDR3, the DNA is TGTGCCAGCAGCTCTTCGACTAGCAGCACAGATACGCAGTATTTT.

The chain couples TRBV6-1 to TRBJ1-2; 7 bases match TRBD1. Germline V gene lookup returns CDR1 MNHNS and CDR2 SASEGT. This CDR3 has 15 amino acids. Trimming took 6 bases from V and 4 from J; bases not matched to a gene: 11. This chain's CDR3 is CASRAGQVEIYGYTF. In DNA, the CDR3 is TGTGCCAGCAGGGCTGGACAGGTCGAAATCTATGGCTACACCTTC.

CDR3 loop: CASSIGRDWNSPLHF. The CDR3 DNA reads as TGTGCCAGTAGTATCGGGAGGGATTGGAATTCACCCCTCCACTTT. The chain is built from TRBV19 and TRBJ1-6; D call uncertain. Germline V lookup: CDR1 LNHDA, CDR2 SQIVND (reference sequence). The CDR3 is made up of 15 amino acids. Trimming pared 3 bases from V and 7 bases from J, leaving 13 bases between.

The CDR3 nucleotides read TGTGCCACCGCCCAGGGACTCCTGAGCTCCTACGAGCAGTACTTC. It specifies CATAQGLLSSYEQYF. The chain employs TRBV10-3 and TRBJ2-7, with D possibly being TRBD2 (6 bases). Deletions cut 10 bases from V and 0 bases from J, with 19 bases between. Germline V gives CDR1 ENHRY, CDR2 SYGVKD. The CDR3 sequence is 15 residues long.

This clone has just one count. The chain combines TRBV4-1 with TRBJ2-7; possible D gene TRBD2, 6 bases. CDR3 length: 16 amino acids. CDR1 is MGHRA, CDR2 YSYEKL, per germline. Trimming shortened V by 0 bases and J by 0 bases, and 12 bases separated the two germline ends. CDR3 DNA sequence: TGCGCCAGCAGCCAAGAAGGCGGGATAAGCTCCTACGAGCAGTACTTC. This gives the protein CASSQEGGISSYEQYF.

The CDR3 DNA reads as TGTGCCAGCAGTTTGAGGGCCCCTAACTATGGCTACACCTTC. Amino acid sequence: CASSLRAPNYGYTF. This chain joins TRBV27 and TRBJ1-2; D is ambiguous. V was pared by 3 bases and J by 0 bases, with 8 bases between. CDR3 length equals 14 residues. The germline gives CDR1 MNHEY, CDR2 SMNVEV (reference sequence).

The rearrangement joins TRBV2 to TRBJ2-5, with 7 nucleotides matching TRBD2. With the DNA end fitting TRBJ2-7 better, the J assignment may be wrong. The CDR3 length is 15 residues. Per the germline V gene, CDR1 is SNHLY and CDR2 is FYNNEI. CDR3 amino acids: CASGVDSGSPYEQYF. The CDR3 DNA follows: TGTGCCAGCGGAGTGGATAGCGGGTCCCCCTACGAGCAGTACTTC.

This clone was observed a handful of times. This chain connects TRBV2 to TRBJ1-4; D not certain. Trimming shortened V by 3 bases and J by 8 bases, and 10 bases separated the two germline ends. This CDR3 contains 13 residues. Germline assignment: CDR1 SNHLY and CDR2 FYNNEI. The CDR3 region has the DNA TGTGCCAGCAGTGAGCTCGGAGGGGAAAAACTGTTTTTT. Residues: CASSELGGEKLFF.

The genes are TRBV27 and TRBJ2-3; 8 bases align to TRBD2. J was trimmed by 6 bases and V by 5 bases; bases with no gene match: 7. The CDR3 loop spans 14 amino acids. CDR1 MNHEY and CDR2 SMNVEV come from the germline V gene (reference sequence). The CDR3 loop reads CASSPSTSVDTQYF. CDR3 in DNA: TGTGCCAGCAGTCCCTCGACTAGCGTGGATACGCAGTATTTT.